This entry features one T cell receptor beta chain sequence. Its antigen is unidentified. The germline V gene has CDR1 SGHAT and CDR2 FQNNGV. V was trimmed by 4 bases and J by 0 bases, leaving 25 bases between them. The CDR3 covers 21 residues. This specimen comes from a study of T-cell reconstitution after alpha-beta-depleted transplantation in children. General study results and limits: There were some patients whose high TCRbeta diversity at day 60 came from surviving recipient T cells and thymic progenitors. As was reported, about two months after transplant, alpha-beta T cells came from several hundred expanded graft clones. T-cell counts and diversity at one year following transplant were attributed mainly to newly produced T cells.

For TCRbeta, the library was prepared with unique molecular identifiers. A single record per CDR3 protein comes from TCRdb applying MiXCR to the PCR reads. There are some 840,000 distinct CDR3 sequences in the sample; under 20% occur only once, and about 5% lies in the top ten. V usage is TRBV11-2 and J usage is TRBJ2-6; TRBD1 might be the D (6 bases). The starting material was PBMCs, mostly from graft donor cells, obtained 360 days after TCRalphabeta/CD19-depleted stem cell transplant. The clonotype originates from a male patient between 10 and 17 years old who had a stem cell transplant for acute lymphoblastic leukemia, so the T cells may come from the graft donor. CDR3 nucleotides: TGTGCCAGCAGCTCAGGCCGATCTTACGCAGGGGTTAACTCTGGGGCCAACGTCCTGACTTTC. Its translation: CASSSGRSYAGVNSGANVLTF.